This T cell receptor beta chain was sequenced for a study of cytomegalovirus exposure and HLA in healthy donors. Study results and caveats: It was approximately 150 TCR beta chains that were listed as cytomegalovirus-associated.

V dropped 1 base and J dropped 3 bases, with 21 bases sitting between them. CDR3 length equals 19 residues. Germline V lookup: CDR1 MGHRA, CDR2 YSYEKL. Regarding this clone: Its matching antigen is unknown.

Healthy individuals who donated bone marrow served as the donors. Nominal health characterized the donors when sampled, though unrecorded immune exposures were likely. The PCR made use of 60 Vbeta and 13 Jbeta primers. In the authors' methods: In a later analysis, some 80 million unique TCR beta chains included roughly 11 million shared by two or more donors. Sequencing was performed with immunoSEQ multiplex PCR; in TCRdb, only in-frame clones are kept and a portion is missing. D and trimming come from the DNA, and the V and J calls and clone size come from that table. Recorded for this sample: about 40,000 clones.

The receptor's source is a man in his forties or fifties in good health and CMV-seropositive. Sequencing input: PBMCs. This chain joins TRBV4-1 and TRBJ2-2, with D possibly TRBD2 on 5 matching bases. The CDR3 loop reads CASSQAKPKRVGDTGELFF. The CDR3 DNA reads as TGCGCCAGCAGCCAAGCCAAACCTAAGAGGGTAGGCGACACCGGGGAGCTGTTTTTT.